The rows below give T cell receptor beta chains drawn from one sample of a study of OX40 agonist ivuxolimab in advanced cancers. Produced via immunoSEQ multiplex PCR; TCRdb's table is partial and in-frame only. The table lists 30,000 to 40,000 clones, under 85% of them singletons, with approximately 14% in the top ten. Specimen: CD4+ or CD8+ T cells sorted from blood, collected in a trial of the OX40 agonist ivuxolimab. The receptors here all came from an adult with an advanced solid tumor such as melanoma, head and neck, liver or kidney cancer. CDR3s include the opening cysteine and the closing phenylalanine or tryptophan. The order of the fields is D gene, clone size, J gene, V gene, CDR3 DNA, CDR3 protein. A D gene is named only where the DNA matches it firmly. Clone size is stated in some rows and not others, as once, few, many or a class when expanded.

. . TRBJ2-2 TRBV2 TGTGCCAGTCTACGAGGGGGGGACACCGGGGAGCTGTTTTTT CASLRGGDTGELFF
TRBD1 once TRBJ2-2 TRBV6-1 TGTGCCAGCAGTCAAGCACAGGGGGCTCGGAACACCGGGGAGCTGTTTTTT CASSQAQGARNTGELFF
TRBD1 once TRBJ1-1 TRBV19 TGTGCCAGTAGTCCTCACAGGGGGCTGGAAGCTTTCTTT CASSPHRGLEAFF
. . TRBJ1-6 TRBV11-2 TGTGCCAGCGGAGACCTCTATAATTCACCCCTCCACTTT CASGDLYNSPLHF
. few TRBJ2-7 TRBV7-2 TGTGCCAGCAGCTTGGAACAGGGTGTTTACGAGCAGTACTTC CASSLEQGVYEQYF
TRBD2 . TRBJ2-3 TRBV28 TGTGCCAGCAGTTTAGCGGGAGGCAGTGGTGATACGCAGTATTTT CASSLAGGSGDTQYF
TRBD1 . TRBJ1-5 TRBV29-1 TGCAGCGTTGTAGTGACAGGGGGCCAGCCCCAGCATTTT CSVVVTGGQPQHF
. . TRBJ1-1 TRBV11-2 TGTGCCAGCAGCTCACAAAGGGGGGCCACTGAAGCTTTCTTT CASSSQRGATEAFF
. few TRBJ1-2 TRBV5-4 TGTGCCAGCACCGACCCAGTTAACTATGGCTACACCTTC CASTDPVNYGYTF
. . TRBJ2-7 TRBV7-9 TGTGCCAGCAGTCATCCAGGGGCGGCCCTTTCCTACGAGCAGTACTTC CASSHPGAALSYEQYF
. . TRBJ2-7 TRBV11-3 TGTGCCAGCAGCTTAGGGAGGCGGTACGAGCAGTACTTC CASSLGRRYEQYF
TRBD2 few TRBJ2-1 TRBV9 TGTGCCAGCAGCCCCGGGGGGGCCCGAGGGAGGAATGAGCAGTTCTTC CASSPGGARGRNEQFF
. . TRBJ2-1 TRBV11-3 TGTGCCAGCAGCTTTATGGGGGGGGCAGAAAATGAGCAGTTCTTC CASSFMGGAENEQFF
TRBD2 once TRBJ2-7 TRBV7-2 TGTGCCAGCAGCTTAGCGGGCGGGGGGGCCTACGAGCAGTACTTC CASSLAGGGAYEQYF
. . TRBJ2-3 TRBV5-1 TGCGCCAGCAGCTTGGAAGGGACTCGGGGGACAGATACGCAGTATTTT CASSLEGTRGTDTQYF
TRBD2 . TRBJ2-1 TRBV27 TGTGCCAGCAGTTTACTTCCGGGAGGGTACAATGAGCAGTTCTTC CASSLLPGGYNEQFF
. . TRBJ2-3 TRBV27 TGTGCCAGCAGTTTCATTTGGGGGCGGGAGCATACGCAGTATTTT CASSFIWGREHTQYF
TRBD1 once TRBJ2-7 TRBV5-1 TGCGCCAGCAGCTTTTGGACAGGGGGCGGCGAGCAGTACTTC CASSFWTGGGEQYF
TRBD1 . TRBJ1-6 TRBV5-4 TGTGCCAGCAGCGGGGACAGGGAGAGTTCACCCCTCCACTTT CASSGDRESSPLHF